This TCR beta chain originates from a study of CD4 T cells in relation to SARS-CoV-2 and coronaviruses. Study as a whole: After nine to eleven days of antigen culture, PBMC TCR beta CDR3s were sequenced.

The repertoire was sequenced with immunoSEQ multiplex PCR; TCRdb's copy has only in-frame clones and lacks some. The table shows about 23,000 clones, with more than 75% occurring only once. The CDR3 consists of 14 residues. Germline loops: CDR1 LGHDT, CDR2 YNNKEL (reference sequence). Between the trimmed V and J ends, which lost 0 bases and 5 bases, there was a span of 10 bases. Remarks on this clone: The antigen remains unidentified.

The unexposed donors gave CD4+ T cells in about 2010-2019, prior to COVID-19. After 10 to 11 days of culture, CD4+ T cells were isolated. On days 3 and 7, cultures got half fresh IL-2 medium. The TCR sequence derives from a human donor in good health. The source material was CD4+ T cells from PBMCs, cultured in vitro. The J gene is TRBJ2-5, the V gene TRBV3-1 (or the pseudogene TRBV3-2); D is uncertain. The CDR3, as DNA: TGTGCCAGCAGCCAAGAGGGGTTACAGGAGACCCAGTACTTC. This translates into CASSQEGLQETQYF.